There are a few counts of the clone carrying this TCR beta chain. Its antigen is undetermined. Each CDR3 protein gets one entry after TCRdb re-called the reads with MiXCR. In the table there are 650,000 to 850,000 distinct CDR3 sequences, 25% to 35% of which are singletons. This sample is part of a study of T cell repertoires in cytomegalovirus infection. Study in general: Well-studied HLA-B-restricted CMV epitopes were used in the study alongside recently identified HLA-C-restricted ones. Public TCR beta signatures provided an indication of both CMV infection and a matching HLA type.

Broader study findings: In two of eight donors, the top clonotype was HLA-C-restricted CMV-specific. CMV carriers having the relevant HLA were flagged by cumulative public TCR beta family frequency.

V lost 2 bases and J lost 2, with 9 bases in between. The CDR3 consists of 14 residues. CDR1 is MNHEY and CDR2 is SVGEGT in the germline V gene. The sequence was obtained from a human donor in good health (CMV status not recorded). Some clones in this sample may be carry-over from other donors' samples. J is TRBJ2-5 and V is TRBV6-2 or TRBV6-3; D may correspond to TRBD1 or TRBD2 (5 bases each). Here the sequenced sample was cultured CD8+ T cells from PBMCs, taken from culture after CMV antigen stimulation. CDR3 amino acids: CASSYPGTQETQYF. CDR3 nucleotide sequence: TGTGCCAGCAGTTACCCAGGGACGCAAGAGACCCAGTACTTC.